The source of this TCR beta chain is a study of T cells after posttransplantation cyclophosphamide. The table lists this clone with a count of one. Antigen: not known. Study-level points and caveats: Later blood repertoires were often dominated by clones from the donor CD8+ memory compartment. TRB clonality was highly associated with recipient CMV seropositivity and reactivation.

This table comes from immunoSEQ multiplex PCR, and its TCRdb copy is limited to in-frame clones, with some not included. The table lists 6,900 or so clones, around 72% of them singletons. Sequencing was carried out using memory CD4+ T cells sorted from blood. The sequence was obtained from a woman in her 50s in good health and a related stem cell transplant donor.

The CDR3 nucleotides are TGTGCCAGCAGCCGAGGTAGGGGGCTAGATGAAGCTTTCTTT. Translated, it gives CASSRGRGLDEAFF. The chain is built from TRBV5-8 and TRBJ1-1; 7 positions agree with TRBD1. Germline loops: CDR1 SGHTS, CDR2 YDEGEE. The CDR3 spans 14 residues. J gave up 7 bases and V 4 bases, and 10 bases lay outside the gene matches.